The 15 T cell receptor beta chains given below trace back to one sample, sequenced in a study of blood T cell repertoires in COVID-19 (dated by TCRdb to about 2020). The receptor library was made with the immunoSEQ multiplex PCR assay. TCRdb retrieved this table from immuneACCESS and kept in-frame rearrangements only. Not all clones are present; in checked studies, unresolved V genes account for under half, and no reason is known for the remainder. The sample has fewer than 200,000 clones on record, approximately 74% of them singletons. 3% of the sample is held by the ten biggest clonotypes. Sequenced material: peripheral blood. These receptor sequences come from an elderly woman with acute or convalescent COVID-19.

The rearrangement joins TRBV19 to TRBJ2-5; maybe TRBD1 (5 bases). CDR3 length: 12 residues. Per the germline V gene, CDR1 is LNHDA and CDR2 is SQIVND (reference sequence). Deletions cut 4 bases from V and 4 bases from J, with 7 bases between. The CDR3 reads CASSNDRETQYF. The CDR3 DNA follows: TGTGCCAGTAGTAATGACAGAGAGACCCAGTACTTC.

CDR3 DNA: TGTGCCAGCAGATTCGGGCTAGCCTCCTACAATGAGCAGTTCTTC. This gives the protein CASRFGLASYNEQFF. The V call is TRBV6-5, the J call TRBJ2-1; TRBD2 might be the D (5 bases). CDR3 length: 15 residues. V gave up 6 bases and J gave up 0 bases, with 12 bases separating them. The V gene's germline CDR1 is MNHEY and CDR2 SVGAGI.

In DNA form, the CDR3 reads TGTGCCAGCAGCTCGGGCGTGGGGGGAAACGAGCAGTACTTC. Translating it yields CASSSGVGGNEQYF. The V call is TRBV7-2, the J call TRBJ2-7, with D possibly TRBD2 on 6 matching bases. The CDR3 spans 14 residues. V lost 4 bases and J 5 bases, leaving 15 bases between the germline ends. Germline CDR1 is SGHTA and CDR2 is FQGNSA. The variable domain in full, with the rest retrieved from reference TRBV7-2 and TRBJ2-7, is GAGVSQSPSNKVTEKGKDVELRCDPISGHTALYWYRQSLGQGLEFLIYFQGNSAPDKSGLPSDRFSAERTGGSVSTLTIQRTQQEDSAVYLCASSSGVGGNEQYFGPGTRLTVT.

The gene calls are TRBV7-9 and TRBJ1-6; tentatively, D is TRBD1 (6 bases). V was clipped by 3 bases and J by 6 bases, with 9 bases between them. The CDR3 totals 14 residues. Germline V gene lookup returns CDR1 SEHNR and CDR2 FQNEAQ (reference sequence). CDR3 in amino acids: CASSFQDSNSPLHF. CDR3 sequence (DNA): TGTGCCAGCAGCTTCCAGGACAGTAATTCACCCCTCCACTTT.

The chain recombines TRBV2 with TRBJ1-2, with D possibly being TRBD1 (6 bases). Germline V CDR1 and CDR2: SNHLY, FYNNEI. This CDR3 has 16 residues. Trimming took 4 bases from V and 4 from J, leaving 19 bases between them. CDR3: CASSVTGGGGGYGYTF. In DNA form, the CDR3 reads TGTGCCAGCAGTGTAACTGGGGGCGGGGGCGGCTATGGCTACACCTTC.

The V and J genes are TRBV27 and TRBJ2-7; the D is unclear. The length of the CDR3 is 14 residues. V lost 1 base, J lost 2 bases, and 9 bases lay in between. Germline V gene data show CDR1 as MNHEY and CDR2 as SMNVEV (reference sequence). The DNA of the CDR3 is TGTGCCAGCAGTTTATTTTCTTTCCCCTACGAGCAGTACTTC. This encodes CASSLFSFPYEQYF.

This clone came up once. The gene calls are TRBV7-9 and TRBJ2-1; 8 bases fit TRBD2. CDR1 is SEHNR and CDR2 is FQNEAQ in the germline V gene (reference sequence). This CDR3 region has 15 residues. Trimming at V came to 2 bases and at J to 1 base, leaving 1 base not matched to a gene. Here the CDR3 DNA reads TGTGCCAGCAGCTTATCGGGAGGGTCCTACAATGAGCAGTTCTTC. The encoded protein is CASSLSGGSYNEQFF.

This clone was counted a few times. This sequence joins TRBV5-6 and TRBJ2-7; TRBD2 agrees at 10 bases. This CDR3 has 17 residues. CDR1 is SGHDT and CDR2 is YYEEEE in the germline V gene. The trim removed 4 bases at V and 3 bases at J, leaving 13 bases unmatched. This CDR3 is CASSPFLGTSDNYEQYF. CDR3 DNA sequence: TGTGCCAGCAGCCCCTTCCTAGGGACTAGCGATAACTACGAGCAGTACTTC.

CDR3 residues: CASSSLSGRQETQYF. The CDR3 coding sequence is TGTGCCAGCAGTTCCCTTAGCGGGAGGCAAGAGACCCAGTACTTC. The chain joins TRBV6-2 or TRBV6-3 to TRBJ2-5; 10 bases agree with TRBD2. V lost 4 bases, J lost 2 bases, and 4 bases stayed unmatched. Germline CDR1 MNHEY, CDR2 SVGEGT. CDR3 length: 15 residues.

The genes are TRBV2 and TRBJ2-5; 9 nucleotides match TRBD2. The CDR3 loop spans 15 amino acids. Losses at the gene ends were 7 bases for V and 5 bases for J; bases not matched to a gene: 11. Germline CDR1 reads SNHLY; CDR2 reads FYNNEI. CDR3 loop: CASKTDSGSRETQYF. The CDR3 DNA follows: TGTGCCAGCAAGACCGATAGCGGGAGCAGGGAGACCCAGTACTTC.

The gene calls are TRBV7-9 and TRBJ1-4, with a weak D call TRBD1 (6 bases). Trimming pared 5 bases from V and 8 bases from J, leaving 18 bases between. The CDR3 is 15 residues long. The germline V gene has CDR1 SEHNR and CDR2 FQNEAQ (reference sequence). The CDR3 DNA reads TGTGCCAGCAGCCCCAGAACAGGGTCCCCGGAAAAACTGTTTTTT. Its translation: CASSPRTGSPEKLFF. The full variable domain, its missing parts supplied by reference TRBV7-9 and TRBJ1-4, is DTGVSQNPRHKITKRGQNVTFRCDPISEHNRLYWYRQTLGQGPEFLTYFQNEAQLEKSRLLSDRFSAERPKGSFSTLEIQRTEQGDSAMYLCASSPRTGSPEKLFFGSGTQLSVL.

The rearrangement uses TRBV7-9 and TRBJ1-1, with 12 bases aligning to TRBD1. Germline V gene sequence: CDR1 SEHNR, CDR2 FQNEAQ (reference sequence). V was pared by 5 bases and J by 3 bases, with 10 bases of the junction left unmatched. The CDR3 is made up of 17 amino acids. CDR3 in amino acids: CASSPSPGQGADTEAFF. The CDR3 DNA sequence: TGTGCCAGCAGCCCCAGCCCGGGACAGGGGGCGGACACTGAAGCTTTCTTT.

J is TRBJ2-7 and V is TRBV7-9, with TRBD1 matching 7 bases. V shed 5 bases and J 2 bases; nucleotides not matched to a gene: 9. The CDR3 covers 15 residues. Germline CDR1 SEHNR, CDR2 FQNEAQ (reference sequence). The CDR3 bases are TGTGCCAGCAGCCAATCCTACAGGGGAGCCTACGAGCAGTACTTC. This encodes CASSQSYRGAYEQYF. The variable domain in full, completed from reference TRBV7-9 and TRBJ2-7, reads DTGVSQNPRHKITKRGQNVTFRCDPISEHNRLYWYRQTLGQGPEFLTYFQNEAQLEKSRLLSDRFSAERPKGSFSTLEIQRTEQGDSAMYLCASSQSYRGAYEQYFGPGTRLTVT.

This clone was observed a handful of times. The chain joins TRBV30 to TRBJ1-2; D ambiguous. Germline V gives CDR1 GTSNPN, CDR2 SVGIG (reference sequence). Between the trimmed V and J ends, which lost 0 bases and 8 bases, there was a span of 13 bases. This CDR3 comprises 13 residues. The CDR3 DNA is TGTGCCTGGAGTGTACCCGGCCTAGCGGGCTACACCTTC. Amino acids: CAWSVPGLAGYTF. Variable domain in full (rest from reference TRBV30 and TRBJ1-2): SQTIHQWPATLVQPVGSPLSLECTVEGTSNPNLYWYRQAAGRGLQLLFYSVGIGQISSEVPQNLSASRPQDRQFILSSKKLLLSDSGFYLCAWSVPGLAGYTFGSGTRLTVV.

The V and J genes are TRBV6-6 and TRBJ2-3, with a weak D call TRBD2 (6 bases). The CDR3 is 16 amino acids. Germline V gives CDR1 MNHNY, CDR2 SVGAGI (reference sequence). Trimming removed 2 bases at V and 4 bases at J, with 16 bases between. CDR3 amino acids: CASSYGRYPGADTQYF. The CDR3 DNA is TGTGCCAGCAGTTACGGGAGGTACCCCGGCGCAGATACGCAGTATTTT.